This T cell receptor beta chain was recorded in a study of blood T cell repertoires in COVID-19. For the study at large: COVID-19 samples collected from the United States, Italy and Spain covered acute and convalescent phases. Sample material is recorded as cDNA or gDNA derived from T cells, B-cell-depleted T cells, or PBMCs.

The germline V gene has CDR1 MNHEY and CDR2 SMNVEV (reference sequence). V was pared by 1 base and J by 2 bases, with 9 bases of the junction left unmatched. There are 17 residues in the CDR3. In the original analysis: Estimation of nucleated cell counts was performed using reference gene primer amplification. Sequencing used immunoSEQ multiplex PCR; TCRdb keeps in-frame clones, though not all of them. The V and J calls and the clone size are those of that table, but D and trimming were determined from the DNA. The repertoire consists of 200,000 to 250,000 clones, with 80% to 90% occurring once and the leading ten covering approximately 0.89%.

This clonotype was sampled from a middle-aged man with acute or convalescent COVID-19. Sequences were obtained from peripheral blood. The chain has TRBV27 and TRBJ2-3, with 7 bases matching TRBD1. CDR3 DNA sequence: TGTGCCAGCAGTTTATATGGGACAGACTTCGCCACAGATACGCAGTATTTT. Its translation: CASSLYGTDFATDTQYF.